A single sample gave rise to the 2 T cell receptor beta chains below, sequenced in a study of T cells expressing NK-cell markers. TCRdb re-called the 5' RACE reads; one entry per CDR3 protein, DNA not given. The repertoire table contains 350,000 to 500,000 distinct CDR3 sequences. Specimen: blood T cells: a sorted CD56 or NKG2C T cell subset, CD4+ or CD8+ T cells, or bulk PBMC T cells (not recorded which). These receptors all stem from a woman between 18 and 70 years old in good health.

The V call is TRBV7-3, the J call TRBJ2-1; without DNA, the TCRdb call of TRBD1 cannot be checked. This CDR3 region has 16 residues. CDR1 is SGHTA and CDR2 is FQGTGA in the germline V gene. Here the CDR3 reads CASSLGGGTDYNEQFF.

The CDR3 sequence: CASSPRGSGGRLETQYF. The gene calls are TRBV7-6 and TRBJ2-5; TCRdb designates TRBD1, a call that cannot be tested without DNA. Germline assignment: CDR1 SGHVS and CDR2 FNYEAQ. This CDR3 is built from 17 residues.